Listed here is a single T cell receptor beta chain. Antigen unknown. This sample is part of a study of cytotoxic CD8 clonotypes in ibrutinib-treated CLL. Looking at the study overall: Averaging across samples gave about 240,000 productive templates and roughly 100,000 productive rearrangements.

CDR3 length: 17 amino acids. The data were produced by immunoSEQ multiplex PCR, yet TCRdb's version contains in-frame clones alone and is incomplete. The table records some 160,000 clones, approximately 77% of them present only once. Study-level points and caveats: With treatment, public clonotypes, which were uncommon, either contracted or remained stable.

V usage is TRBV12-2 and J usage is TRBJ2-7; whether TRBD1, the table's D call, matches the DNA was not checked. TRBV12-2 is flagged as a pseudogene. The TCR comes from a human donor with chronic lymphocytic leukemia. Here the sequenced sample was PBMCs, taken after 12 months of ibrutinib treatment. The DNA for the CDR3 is TGTGCAAGTCGCTTAGGAAGGCTCTTACAGCCGACCTACGAGCAGTACTTC. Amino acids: CASRLGRLLQPTYEQYF.